The sample holds many counts of the clone carrying this TCR beta chain. Germline V gene data show CDR1 as DFQATT and CDR2 as SNEGSKA (reference sequence). Unmatched junction bases numbered 5, after V lost 5 bases and J lost 7 bases. The CDR3 loop spans 14 amino acids. This entry is derived from a study of T-cell reconstitution after alpha-beta-depleted transplantation in children. As it was prepared, the TCRbeta library received unique molecular identifiers. TCRdb reprocessed the PCR reads with MiXCR, giving one entry per CDR3 protein. The sample shows about 590,000 distinct CDR3 sequences, over 10% of them seen only once.

The source was PBMCs, mostly from graft donor cells, collected 360 days after TCRalphabeta/CD19-depleted stem cell transplant. This sequence joins TRBV20-1 and TRBJ2-1, with 13 bases lining up with TRBD2. This receptor was taken from a male patient under 18 who had a stem cell transplant for acute myeloid leukemia, so the T cells may come from the graft donor. CDR3 region: CSAWTSGSRNEQFF. In DNA, the CDR3 is TGCAGTGCTTGGACTAGCGGGAGTCGTAATGAGCAGTTCTTC.